A single sample gave rise to the 20 T cell receptor beta chains below, sequenced in a study of post-analysis software for immune sequencing data. Findings and limits, study-wide: Patients showed TRBV5-6, TRBV5-1 and TRBV20-1 among a few TRBV segments more frequent than in controls.

Unique molecular identifiers were present in the TCR beta cDNA libraries. TCRdb passed the PCR reads through MiXCR, listing each CDR3 protein once. The profile shows under 900,000 distinct CDR3 sequences, approximately 53% of them singletons. Their antigens are not known. The specimen was blood. The receptors shown here come from a girl between 10 and 17 years old with multiple sclerosis.

This clonotype was recorded a few times. J is TRBJ2-4 and V is TRBV7-2; TRBD1 agrees at 9 bases. Germline assignment: CDR1 SGHTA and CDR2 FQGNSA. Trimming removed 1 base from V and 2 bases from J; junction bases left unmatched: 6. This CDR3 has 17 residues. The CDR3 DNA sequence: TGTGCCAGCAGCTTAGAGTTGGGGACAGGGACCAAAAACATTCAGTACTTC. This sequence encodes CASSLELGTGTKNIQYF.

V usage is TRBV5-1 and J usage is TRBJ1-2, with D possibly being TRBD1 (5 bases). Trimming left V 4 bases short and J 3 bases short, with 43 bases between. The CDR3 totals 24 residues. Germline V gene sequence: CDR1 SGHRS, CDR2 YFSETQ. CDR3 nucleotide sequence: TGCGCCAGCAGCGCAAAAAAGTGGGGCAGGAGTACCCCGTTACCACCTGATAAGGACTATGGCTACACCTTC. Residues: CASSAKKWGRSTPLPPDKDYGYTF. Full variable domain (rest looked up from reference TRBV5-1 and TRBJ1-2): KAGVTQTPRYLIKTRGQQVTLSCSPISGHRSVSWYQQTPGQGLQFLFEYFSETQRNKGNFPGRFSGRQFSNSRSEMNVSTLELGDSALYLCASSAKKWGRSTPLPPDKDYGYTFGSGTRLTVV.

Turning to this clonotype: At one boundary the junction diverges from the germline segment, which might be a read error. The V call is TRBV12-3 or TRBV12-4, the J call TRBJ1-1, with D uncertain. CDR3 size: 13 residues. CDR3 loop: CASNLYSGQEAFF. In DNA form, the CDR3 reads TGTGCCAGCAATTTATACTCCGGTCAGGAAGCTTTCTTT.

This clonotype was picked up a small number of times. This chain links TRBV10-3 with TRBJ1-2, with D hard to call. The CDR3 spans 15 residues. Germline V gives CDR1 ENHRY, CDR2 SYGVKD. V dropped 0 bases and J dropped 2 bases, with 10 bases sitting between them. CDR3 sequence: CAISESPGGNYGYTF. CDR3 nucleotides: TGTGCCATCAGTGAGTCGCCGGGCGGGAACTATGGCTACACCTTC.

This clonotype was counted only a few times. The rearrangement links TRBV5-6 to TRBJ2-3, with 8 bases aligning to TRBD2. The V gene end was trimmed by 7 bases and the J gene end by 4 bases; junction bases not matched to a gene: 11. The length of the CDR3 is 15 residues. Germline assignment: CDR1 SGHDT and CDR2 YYEEEE. The CDR3 DNA reads TGTGCCAGCGAGGGGACTAGGGGCCCGGCAGATACGCAGTATTTT. Its translation is CASEGTRGPADTQYF.

The gene calls are TRBV7-2 and TRBJ2-1, with D maybe TRBD2 (6 bases). Trimming removed 1 base at V and 12 bases at J, with 22 bases between. The CDR3 is made up of 16 amino acids. Germline V CDR1 and CDR2: SGHTA, FQGNSA. For the CDR3, the DNA is TGTGCCAGCAGCTTAGAGGTGGGAGGTGGACCTGTAGGGCAGTTCTTC. Its protein is CASSLEVGGGPVGQFF.

The sample holds a few counts of this clonotype. The chain links TRBV12-3 or TRBV12-4 to TRBJ2-7; D is uncertain. This CDR3 is 12 amino acids long. V lost 5 bases to trimming and J lost 5 bases, with 10 bases between them. CDR3 region: CASSLKPDEQYF. The CDR3 DNA reads as TGTGCCAGCAGTCTTAAGCCTGACGAGCAGTACTTC.

The chain employs TRBV10-3 and TRBJ2-1, with 8 bases that match TRBD1. Germline V lookup: CDR1 ENHRY, CDR2 SYGVKD. The CDR3 runs 13 residues. V trimming: 5 bases; J trimming: 7 bases; junction bases outside the gene matches: 4. The CDR3 region is CAISPGGKNEQFF. CDR3 DNA sequence: TGTGCCATCAGTCCAGGGGGCAAGAATGAGCAGTTCTTC.

The chain has TRBV7-3 and TRBJ1-5; the D gene is possibly TRBD1 (5 bases). Germline-derived CDR1 and CDR2 are SGHTA and FQGTGA. Trimming shortened V by 5 bases and J by 5 bases, and 10 bases separated the two germline ends. This CDR3 contains 13 residues. The CDR3 nucleotides are TGTGCCAGCAGCAAAACGGGGGATCAGCCCCAGCATTTT. It yields the protein CASSKTGDQPQHF.

The rearrangement joins TRBV5-1 to TRBJ2-4, with D perhaps TRBD2 (6 bases). CDR1 and CDR2 from the germline V gene are SGHRS and YFSETQ. Trimming left V 0 bases short and J 3 bases short, with 10 bases between. The CDR3 has 15 residues. The CDR3 DNA is TGCGCCAGCAGCTTGGGAGGAGGGTTCAAAAACATTCAGTACTTC. This codes for CASSLGGGFKNIQYF.

The chain combines TRBV10-3 with TRBJ2-3; 7 nucleotides line up with TRBD1. Germline CDR1 ENHRY, CDR2 SYGVKD. V lost 10 bases to trimming and J lost 2 bases; unmatched junction nucleotides: 21. This CDR3 contains 18 residues. In nucleotides, the CDR3 is TGTGCCAATCCCGGGACAGACAGTTGGGAACCAAACACAGATACGCAGTATTTT. The encoded protein is CANPGTDSWEPNTDTQYF.

This clonotype was seen a few times. The V call is TRBV10-3, the J call TRBJ2-3, with 12 bases identical to TRBD2. V shed 7 bases, J shed 5 bases, and the junction held 10 bases outside the gene matches. This CDR3 is 16 amino acids long. The germline gives CDR1 ENHRY, CDR2 SYGVKD. The CDR3 bases are TGTGCCATCACCAAGACTAGCGGGAGACTTGGAGATACGCAGTATTTT. The encoded protein is CAITKTSGRLGDTQYF.

This chain joins TRBV2 and TRBJ2-1; D perhaps matches TRBD2 (6 bases). Per germline, CDR1 SNHLY and CDR2 FYNNEI. The CDR3 consists of 15 residues. V was clipped by 6 bases and J by 1 base, with 13 bases between them. The CDR3 protein is CASRVRDWSYNEQFF. CDR3 DNA sequence: TGTGCCAGCAGAGTCCGGGACTGGTCCTACAATGAGCAGTTCTTC.

Remarks on this clonotype: One end of the junction does not line up with germline, which may come from a read error. The chain links TRBV10-3 to TRBJ1-2; 10 bases agree with TRBD1. The CDR3 contains 15 residues. Germline values: CDR1 ENHRY, CDR2 SYGVKD. The CDR3 loop is CAISETDRGNGGHTF. CDR3 nucleotides: TGTGCCATCAGTGAGACGGACAGGGGGAATGGTGGCCACACCTTC.

This clonotype was counted a few times. The chain links TRBV29-1 to TRBJ2-4, with a weak D call TRBD2 (6 bases). Trimming cost V 1 base and J 9 bases, with 13 bases left between them. Germline CDR1 SQVTM, CDR2 ANQGSEA. The CDR3 loop spans 13 amino acids. The CDR3 spells CSVEVAGLGIQYF. Here the CDR3 DNA reads TGCAGCGTTGAAGTGGCGGGGTTGGGCATTCAGTACTTC.

This rearrangement joins TRBV20-1 to TRBJ2-5, with TRBD2 matching 13 bases. The closer fit of TRBJ2-7 to the DNA end suggests the J call may be wrong. The germline gives CDR1 DFQATT, CDR2 SNEGSKA (reference sequence). The CDR3 extends over 16 amino acids. CDR3 DNA sequence: TGCAGTGTCCTGACTAGCGGGGGGCCAGCCCCCTACGAGCAGTACTTC. It is translated as CSVLTSGGPAPYEQYF.

The V and J genes are TRBV5-1 and TRBJ2-7, with 12 bases fitting TRBD1. The CDR3 totals 15 residues. Germline-derived CDR1 and CDR2 are SGHRS and YFSETQ. J lost 7 bases, V lost 3 bases, and 8 bases had no gene match. The CDR3, as DNA: TGCGCCAGCAGCTGGGCCGGGACAGGGGGCGAGGAGCAGTACTTC. Its translation is CASSWAGTGGEEQYF.

Comment on this clonotype: An end of the junction differs from the germline gene, which may be a read error. V is TRBV20-1 and J is TRBJ1-2; no firm D call. From germline, CDR1 is DFQATT and CDR2 SNEGSKA (reference sequence). This CDR3 is 11 amino acids long. The CDR3 DNA reads TGCAGTGCTAGGAGATATGAGGGCTACATCTTC. It yields the protein CSARRYEGYIF.

This clonotype has a handful of counts. The chain carries TRBV29-1 and TRBJ2-7, with D perhaps matching TRBD2 (6 bases). Germline CDR1 SQVTM, CDR2 ANQGSEA. CDR3 size: 15 residues. Between the trimmed V and J ends, which lost 1 base and 0 bases, there was a span of 13 bases. DNA for the CDR3: TGCAGCGTTGAAGGTCGTTCCGGGAGCTCCTACGAGCAGTACTTC. It encodes CSVEGRSGSSYEQYF.

The V call is TRBV29-1, the J call TRBJ2-2; 9 bases map to TRBD2. This CDR3 has 14 residues. The V segment lost 7 bases and the J segment 0 bases; nucleotides outside the gene matches: 3. Germline-derived CDR1 and CDR2 are SQVTM and ANQGSEA. The CDR3 DNA sequence: TGCAGCGCCGCTAGCGGGGCGAACACCGGGGAGCTGTTTTTT. It yields the protein CSAASGANTGELFF.